A single sample gave rise to the 19 T cell receptor beta chains below, sequenced in a study of CD8+ T cells in alopecia areata. Extraction of RNA preceded its reverse transcription into cDNA, which served as the sequencing template. The table came from immunoSEQ multiplex PCR; TCRdb's copy has only in-frame clones and leaves some out. This table holds about 210,000 clones, approximately 72% found once. Treatment reported: oral pan-JAK inhibitor, 5-10 mg twice daily. Sequencing used CD4+ T cells sorted from blood, obtained at approximately week 42, from a patient treated with tofacitinib. Receptors originate from a human donor with alopecia areata.

The rearrangement uses TRBV30 and TRBJ1-1; D not resolved. This CDR3 contains 12 residues. V lost 4 bases, J lost 1 base, and 7 bases lay in between. Per the germline V gene, CDR1 is GTSNPN and CDR2 is SVGIG (reference sequence). The CDR3 loop reads CAWTRRNTEAFF. The CDR3 coding sequence is TGTGCCTGGACAAGAAGGAACACTGAAGCTTTCTTT.

V is TRBV7-2 and J is TRBJ1-1; a weak D match, TRBD1 (6 bases). From germline, CDR1 is SGHTA and CDR2 FQGNSA. The CDR3 covers 15 residues. The V end was cut by 2 bases, the J end by 11 bases, with 21 bases between. The CDR3 DNA sequence: TGTGCCAGCAGCTTAAAGGGGACACCGCCAAATCGGGCTTTCTTT. This sequence encodes CASSLKGTPPNRAFF.

The V and J genes are TRBV4-3 and TRBJ1-4; maybe TRBD1 (6 bases). V was pared by 0 bases and J by 10 bases, with 15 bases between. Germline assignment: CDR1 LGHNA and CDR2 YSLEER. The CDR3 is 15 residues long. CDR3 in DNA: TGCGCCAGCAGCCAAGACGGACGGGGGCATGGAAAACTGTTTTTT. Amino acids: CASSQDGRGHGKLFF.

The chain combines TRBV2 with TRBJ1-2; D gene ambiguous. Per germline, CDR1 SNHLY and CDR2 FYNNEI. The CDR3 loop spans 11 amino acids. The CDR3, as DNA: TGTGCGACGCAGGTTCGGGATGGCTACACCTTC. Its protein is CATQVRDGYTF.

In the case of this clone: Mismatch with germline at one junction end may stem from a read error. This chain's CDR3 is CASSPDSRDTQYF. The CDR3 DNA follows: TGTGCCAGCAGCCCGGACAGCAGAGATACGCAGTATTTT. The rearrangement uses TRBV9 and TRBJ2-3, with D possibly matching TRBD1 (6 bases). CDR1 and CDR2 from the germline V gene are SGDLS and YYNGEE. The CDR3 contains 13 residues.

The rearrangement joins TRBV5-6 to TRBJ2-4; D unresolved. With 5 bases removed from V and 2 bases from J, the gap between germline ends came to 8 bases. CDR3 size: 13 residues. Germline V gene lookup returns CDR1 SGHDT and CDR2 YYEEEE. Here the CDR3 DNA reads TGTGCCAGCAGTAATAGACCCAAAAACATTCAGTACTTC. It encodes CASSNRPKNIQYF.

The chain carries TRBV5-4 and TRBJ1-6; D ambiguous. Per the germline V gene, CDR1 is SGHNT and CDR2 is YYREEE (reference sequence). This CDR3 contains 15 residues. V was cut by 0 bases and J by 7 bases, with 11 bases left in between. DNA for the CDR3: TGTGCCAGCAGCTTGGGCGGGAAAGGGAATTCACCCCTCCACTTT. This gives the protein CASSLGGKGNSPLHF.

This clone has just a few counts. The chain employs TRBV27 and TRBJ1-2, with 9 bases lining up with TRBD1. This CDR3 has 18 amino acids. Unmatched junction bases numbered 19, after V lost 3 bases and J lost 8 bases. The V gene's germline CDR1 is MNHEY and CDR2 SMNVEV (reference sequence). This CDR3 reads CASSLGTGQNRGLSGYTF. CDR3 coding DNA: TGTGCCAGCAGTTTGGGGACAGGGCAAAATCGGGGGCTATCCGGCTACACCTTC.

V gene TRBV12-5 combines with J gene TRBJ2-3; 12 bases are shared with TRBD2. There are 17 residues in the CDR3. Germline CDR1 and CDR2: LGHNT and FRNRAP. J lost 2 bases, V lost 5 bases, and 8 bases had no gene match. As DNA, the CDR3 is TGTGCTAGTGGTCTAAGACTAGCGGGGGTCTCCACAGATACGCAGTATTTT. It encodes CASGLRLAGVSTDTQYF.

This clone was seen a few times. The chain combines TRBV5-5 with TRBJ2-7, with D perhaps matching TRBD2 (5 bases). The CDR3 has 13 residues. CDR1 SGHKS and CDR2 YYEKEE come from the germline V gene (reference sequence). V gave up 4 bases and J gave up 3 bases, with 11 bases separating them. This CDR3 is CASSPDSLYEQYF. CDR3 DNA sequence: TGTGCCAGCAGCCCGGACTCACTCTACGAGCAGTACTTC.

The chain carries TRBV4-1 and TRBJ1-6; the D is unclear. This CDR3 comprises 16 residues. With 1 base removed from V and 5 bases from J, the gap between germline ends came to 12 bases. The germline V gene encodes CDR1 MGHRA and CDR2 YSYEKL. CDR3 coding DNA: TGCGCCAGCAGCCAAGTGGTAGCTTTGGATAATTCACCCCTCCACTTT. Translation: CASSQVVALDNSPLHF.

The chain joins TRBV11-1 to TRBJ1-1, with D unclear. This CDR3 has 13 amino acids. V shed 1 base and J shed 3 bases, with 6 bases lying between them. Germline V gives CDR1 SGHAT, CDR2 FQDESV (reference sequence). The CDR3 region is CASSLVEYTEAFF. Written as DNA, the CDR3 is TGTGCCAGCAGCTTAGTCGAATACACTGAAGCTTTCTTT.

The chain recombines TRBV7-2 with TRBJ1-5; perhaps TRBD1 as D (5 bases). Deletions cut 1 base from V and 3 bases from J, with 13 bases between. Germline CDR1 is SGHTA and CDR2 is FQGNSA. This CDR3 region has 16 residues. The CDR3, as DNA: TGTGCCAGCAGCTTAGGCACGCAGGGATCCAATCAGCCCCAGCATTTT. It is translated as CASSLGTQGSNQPQHF.

The V call is TRBV7-2, the J call TRBJ1-5; D is uncertain. Trimming removed 5 bases at V and 10 bases at J, with 18 bases between. This CDR3 is built from 14 residues. The germline V gene has CDR1 SGHTA and CDR2 FQGNSA. For the CDR3, the DNA is TGTGCCAGCAGCGAACGCCAGGAAATGAAACCCCAGCATTTT. It encodes CASSERQEMKPQHF.

The genes are TRBV9 and TRBJ2-5, with a tentative D call TRBD2 (5 bases). From germline, CDR1 is SGDLS and CDR2 YYNGEE. The CDR3 loop spans 12 amino acids. The V and J ends lost 6 bases and 2 bases respectively, with 8 bases between them. The CDR3: CASNRDQETQYF. CDR3 sequence (DNA): TGTGCCAGCAACCGGGATCAAGAGACCCAGTACTTC.

The rearrangement uses TRBV30 and TRBJ1-2; no reliable D call. The CDR3 length is 14 residues. Germline lookup yields CDR1 GTSNPN and CDR2 SVGIG (reference sequence). V was trimmed by 0 bases and J by 2 bases, leaving 10 bases between them. In nucleotides, the CDR3 is TGTGCCTGGAGTGTACTAGGAAGAAACTATGGCTACACCTTC. This translates into CAWSVLGRNYGYTF. Full variable domain (outside the CDR3, taken from reference TRBV30 and TRBJ1-2): SQTIHQWPATLVQPVGSPLSLECTVEGTSNPNLYWYRQAAGRGLQLLFYSVGIGQISSEVPQNLSASRPQDRQFILSSKKLLLSDSGFYLCAWSVLGRNYGYTFGSGTRLTVV.

The gene calls are TRBV6-1 and TRBJ1-1; 7 bases line up with TRBD1. The ends lost 6 bases at V and 3 bases at J; junction bases unmatched: 7. Germline CDR1 and CDR2: MNHNS and SASEGT. This CDR3 is 14 amino acids long. CDR3 sequence: CASRETGVDTEAFF. The CDR3 DNA is TGTGCCAGCAGAGAAACAGGGGTCGACACTGAAGCTTTCTTT.

This chain uses TRBV11-2 with TRBJ2-1; 12 positions agree with TRBD2. Germline CDR1 SGHAT, CDR2 FQNNGV. The CDR3 consists of 17 residues. The junction had 7 bases not matched to a gene; V was cut back by 1 base and J by 6 bases. The CDR3 sequence is CASSLGLAGGLTNEQFF. Here the CDR3 DNA reads TGTGCCAGCAGCTTAGGTCTAGCGGGGGGGCTAACCAATGAGCAGTTCTTC.

This chain links TRBV2 with TRBJ2-7; weak D call: TRBD1 (5 bases). Per the germline V gene, CDR1 is SNHLY and CDR2 is FYNNEI. The V end lost 9 bases, the J end lost 5 bases, and 11 bases lay between the germline ends. There are 11 residues in the CDR3. The CDR3 loop is CASSGWNEQYF. The CDR3, as DNA: TGTGCCAGTTCAGGGTGGAACGAGCAGTACTTC. Looking up the rest from reference TRBV2 and TRBJ2-7 gives the full variable domain: EPEVTQTPSHQVTQMGQEVILRCVPISNHLYFYWYRQILGQKVEFLVSFYNNEISEKSEIFDDQFSVERPDGSNFTLKIRSTKLEDSAMYFCASSGWNEQYFGPGTRLTVT.